The subject of this entry is one T cell receptor beta chain. Its antigen is still unknown. This specimen comes from a study of immune cell composition in non-small cell lung cancer. Study conclusions and caveats: Tumour-associated clones >0.5% occurred in approximately 34% of adenocarcinomas, 75% of squamous. Tumour-reactive clones were not shown to match dominant in vivo tumour clones. No significant correlation existed between pack-years smoked and tumour clonality. Top 10 clone scores and clonality were higher in squamous than adenocarcinoma.

Between the trimmed V and J ends, which lost 0 bases and 1 base, there was a span of 7 bases. The CDR3 spans 14 residues. The germline gives CDR1 SGHRS, CDR2 YFSETQ. Sequencing was performed with immunoSEQ multiplex PCR; in TCRdb, only in-frame clones are kept and a portion is missing. Here the sample spans around 13,000 clones, approximately 84% being singletons. The sample comprised lung tumor tissue. This TCR came from a human donor with non-small cell lung cancer. This chain uses TRBV5-1 with TRBJ1-1; D possibly corresponds to TRBD1 (6 bases). The CDR3 nucleotides read TGCGCCAGCAGCTTGGACAGGGCGAACACTGAAGCTTTCTTT. Translating gives CASSLDRANTEAFF.